This T cell receptor beta chain was observed in a study of blood T cell repertoires in COVID-19. Study in general: There were acute and convalescent COVID-19 samples, and they came from the United States, Italy and Spain.

Germline CDR1 is SGHTA and CDR2 is FQGTGA. The CDR3 spans 13 residues. Trimming took 1 base from V and 4 from J, leaving 7 bases between them. Study processing details: Nucleated cell counts were estimated from reference gene primer amplification. Clones were read by immunoSEQ multiplex PCR, and TCRdb kept only the in-frame ones, dropping some. V and J calls plus clone size are reproduced from that table; the DNA served to infer D and trimming. The sample holds fewer than 300,000 clones, approximately 81% seen once. This chain joins TRBV7-3 and TRBJ1-2, with D perhaps matching TRBD1 (5 bases). This clonotype was sampled from a woman younger than 35 with acute or convalescent COVID-19. What was sequenced was peripheral blood. The CDR3 coding sequence is TGTGCCAGCAGCTTAAATAGGGGCTATGGCTACACCTTC. Translation: CASSLNRGYGYTF.